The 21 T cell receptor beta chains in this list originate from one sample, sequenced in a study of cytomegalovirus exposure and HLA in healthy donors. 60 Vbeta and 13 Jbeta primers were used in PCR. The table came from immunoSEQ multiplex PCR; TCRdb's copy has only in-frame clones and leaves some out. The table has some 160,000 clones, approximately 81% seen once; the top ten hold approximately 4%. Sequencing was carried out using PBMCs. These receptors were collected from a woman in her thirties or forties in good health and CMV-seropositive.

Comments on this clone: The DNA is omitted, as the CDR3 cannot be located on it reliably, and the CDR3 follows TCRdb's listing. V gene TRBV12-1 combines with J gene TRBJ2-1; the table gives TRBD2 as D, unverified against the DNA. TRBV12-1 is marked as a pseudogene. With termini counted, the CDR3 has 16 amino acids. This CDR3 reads CASSHRWASGSNEQFF.

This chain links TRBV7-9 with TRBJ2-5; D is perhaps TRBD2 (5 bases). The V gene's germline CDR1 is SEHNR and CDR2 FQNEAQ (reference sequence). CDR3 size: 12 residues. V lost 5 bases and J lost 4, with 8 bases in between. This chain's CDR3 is CASSREGETQYF. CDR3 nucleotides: TGTGCCAGCAGCCGAGAGGGAGAGACCCAGTACTTC.

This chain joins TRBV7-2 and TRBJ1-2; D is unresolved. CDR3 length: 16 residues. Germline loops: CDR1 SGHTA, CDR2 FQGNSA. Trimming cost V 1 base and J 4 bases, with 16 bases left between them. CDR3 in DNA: TGTGCCAGCAGCTTAGGGTATCTGGGAGATACCTATGGCTACACCTTC. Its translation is CASSLGYLGDTYGYTF.

The CDR3 loop reads CARPDSLQETQYF. DNA for the CDR3: TGCGCCCGACCGGACAGCTTACAAGAGACCCAGTACTTC. The gene calls are TRBV23-1 and TRBJ2-5; D may be TRBD1 (6 bases). TRBV23-1 is an open reading frame, and its role is uncertain. Deletions cut 11 bases from V and 2 bases from J, with 15 bases between. The CDR3 extends over 13 amino acids.

DNA of the CDR3: TGTGCCAGCAGCGTAGCGGGAGGCCCCTACGAGCAGTACTTC. Protein: CASSVAGGPYEQYF. V and J are TRBV9 and TRBJ2-7, with 7 bases that match TRBD2. The ends lost 0 bases at V and 2 bases at J; junction bases unmatched: 2. This CDR3 is built from 14 residues. Germline V gene data show CDR1 as SGDLS and CDR2 as YYNGEE.

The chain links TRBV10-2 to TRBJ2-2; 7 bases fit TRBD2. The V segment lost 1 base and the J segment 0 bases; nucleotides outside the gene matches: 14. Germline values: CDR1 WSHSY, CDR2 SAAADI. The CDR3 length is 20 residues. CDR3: CASSELRPQRGSPNTGELFF. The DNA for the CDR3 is TGCGCCAGCAGTGAGTTAAGGCCACAGCGGGGTTCACCGAACACCGGGGAGCTGTTTTTT.

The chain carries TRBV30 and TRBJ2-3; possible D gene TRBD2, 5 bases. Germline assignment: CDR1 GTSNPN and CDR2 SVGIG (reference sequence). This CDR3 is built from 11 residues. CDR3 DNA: TGTGCAGGGAGTTCGGTAGATACGCAGTATTTT. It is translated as CAGSSVDTQYF. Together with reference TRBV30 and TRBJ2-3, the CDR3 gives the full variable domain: SQTIHQWPATLVQPVGSPLSLECTVEGTSNPNLYWYRQAAGRGLQLLFYSVGIGQISSEVPQNLSASRPQDRQFILSSKKLLLSDSGFYLCAGSSVDTQYFGPGTRLTVL.

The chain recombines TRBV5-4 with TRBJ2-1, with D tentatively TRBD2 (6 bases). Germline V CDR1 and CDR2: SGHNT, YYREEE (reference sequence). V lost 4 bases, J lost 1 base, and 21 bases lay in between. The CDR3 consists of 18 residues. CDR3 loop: CASSQDRPDYLSYNEQFF. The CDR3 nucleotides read TGTGCCAGCAGCCAAGATCGCCCGGACTACTTGTCCTACAATGAGCAGTTCTTC.

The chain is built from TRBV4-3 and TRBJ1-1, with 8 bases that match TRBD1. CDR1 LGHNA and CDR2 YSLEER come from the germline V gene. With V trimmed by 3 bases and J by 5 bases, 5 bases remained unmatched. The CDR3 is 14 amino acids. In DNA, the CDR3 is TGCGCCAGCAGCCAGGACAGGGCGAGAACTGAAGCTTTCTTT. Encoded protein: CASSQDRARTEAFF.

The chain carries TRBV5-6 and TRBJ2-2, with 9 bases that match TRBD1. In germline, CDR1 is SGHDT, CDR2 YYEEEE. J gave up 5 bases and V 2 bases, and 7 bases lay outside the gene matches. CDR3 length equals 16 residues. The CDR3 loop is CASSFPSGQGTGELFF. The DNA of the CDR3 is TGTGCCAGCAGCTTCCCCTCGGGACAGGGTACCGGGGAGCTGTTTTTT.

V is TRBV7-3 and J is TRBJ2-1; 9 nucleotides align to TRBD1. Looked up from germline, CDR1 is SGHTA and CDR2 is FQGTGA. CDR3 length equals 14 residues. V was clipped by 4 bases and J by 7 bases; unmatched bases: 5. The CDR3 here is CASSSTGGVNEQFF. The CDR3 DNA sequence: TGTGCCAGCAGCTCTACAGGGGGCGTGAATGAGCAGTTCTTC.

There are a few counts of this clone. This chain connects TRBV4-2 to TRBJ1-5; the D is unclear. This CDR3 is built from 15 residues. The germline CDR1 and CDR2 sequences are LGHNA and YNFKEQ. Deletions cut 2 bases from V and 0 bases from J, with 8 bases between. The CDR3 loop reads CASSQTVDSNQPQHF. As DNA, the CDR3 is TGTGCCAGCAGCCAAACAGTCGATAGCAATCAGCCCCAGCATTTT.

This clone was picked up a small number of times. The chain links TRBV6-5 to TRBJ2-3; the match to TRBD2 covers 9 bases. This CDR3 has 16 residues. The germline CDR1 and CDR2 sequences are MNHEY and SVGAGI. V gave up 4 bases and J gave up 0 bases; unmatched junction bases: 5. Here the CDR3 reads CASSSLAGASTDTQYF. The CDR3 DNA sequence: TGTGCCAGCAGTTCACTAGCGGGCGCTAGCACAGATACGCAGTATTTT.

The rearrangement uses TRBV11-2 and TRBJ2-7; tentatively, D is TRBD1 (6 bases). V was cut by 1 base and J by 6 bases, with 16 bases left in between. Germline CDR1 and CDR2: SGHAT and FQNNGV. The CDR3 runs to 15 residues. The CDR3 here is CASSLGDRSFGEQYF. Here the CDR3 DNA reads TGTGCCAGCAGCTTAGGTGACAGGTCGTTCGGCGAGCAGTACTTC.

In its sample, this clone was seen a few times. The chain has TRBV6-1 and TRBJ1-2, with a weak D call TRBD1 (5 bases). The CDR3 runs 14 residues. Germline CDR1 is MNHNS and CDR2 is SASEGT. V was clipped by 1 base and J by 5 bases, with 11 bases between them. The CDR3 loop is CASSEGPRVYGYTF. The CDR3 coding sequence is TGTGCCAGCAGTGAAGGCCCCAGGGTTTATGGCTACACCTTC.

CDR3 region: CASSEAGEAYNEQFF. The DNA for the CDR3 is TGTGCCAGCAGTGAAGCGGGGGAGGCCTACAATGAGCAGTTCTTC. This chain uses TRBV6-1 with TRBJ2-1, with a weak D call TRBD2 (6 bases). V lost 0 bases and J lost 2, with 8 bases in between. This CDR3 is 15 amino acids long. Germline-derived CDR1 and CDR2 are MNHNS and SASEGT.

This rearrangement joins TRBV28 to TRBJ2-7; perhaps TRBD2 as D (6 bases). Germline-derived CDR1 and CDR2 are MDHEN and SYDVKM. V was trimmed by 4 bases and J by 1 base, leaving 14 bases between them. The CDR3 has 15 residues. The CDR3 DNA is TGTGCCAGCAGTTCGGGTAGCGGCATATCCTACGAGCAGTACTTC. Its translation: CASSSGSGISYEQYF.

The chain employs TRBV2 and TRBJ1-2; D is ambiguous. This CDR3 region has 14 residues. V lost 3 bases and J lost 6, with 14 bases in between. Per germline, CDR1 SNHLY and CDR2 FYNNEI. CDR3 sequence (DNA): TGTGCCAGCAGTGATATAGGCGCGCGGGATGGCTACACCTTC. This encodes CASSDIGARDGYTF.

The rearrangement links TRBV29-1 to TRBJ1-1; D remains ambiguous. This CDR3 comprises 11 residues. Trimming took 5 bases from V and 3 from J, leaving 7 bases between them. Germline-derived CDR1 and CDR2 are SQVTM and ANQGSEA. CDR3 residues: CSVRRDTEAFF. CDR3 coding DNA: TGCAGCGTTCGGCGGGACACTGAAGCTTTCTTT.

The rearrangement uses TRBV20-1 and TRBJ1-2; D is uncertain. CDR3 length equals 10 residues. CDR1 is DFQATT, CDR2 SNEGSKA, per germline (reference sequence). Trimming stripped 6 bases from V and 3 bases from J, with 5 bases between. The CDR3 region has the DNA TGCAGTGCATATGACTATGGCTACACCTTC. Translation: CSAYDYGYTF.

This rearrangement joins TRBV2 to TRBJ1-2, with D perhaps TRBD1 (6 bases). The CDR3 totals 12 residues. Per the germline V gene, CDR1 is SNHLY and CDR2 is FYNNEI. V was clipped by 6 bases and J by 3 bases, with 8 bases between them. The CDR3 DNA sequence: TGTGCCAGCAGGAACAGGGACTATGGCTACACCTTC. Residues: CASRNRDYGYTF. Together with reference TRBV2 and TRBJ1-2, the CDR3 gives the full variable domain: EPEVTQTPSHQVTQMGQEVILRCVPISNHLYFYWYRQILGQKVEFLVSFYNNEISEKSEIFDDQFSVERPDGSNFTLKIRSTKLEDSAMYFCASRNRDYGYTFGSGTRLTVV.